This T cell receptor (beta chain) originates from a study of cytomegalovirus exposure and HLA in healthy donors. It was with 60 Vbeta and 13 Jbeta primers that the PCR ran. This table comes from immunoSEQ multiplex PCR, and its TCRdb copy is limited to in-frame clones, with some not included. Of 140,000 to 150,000 clones in the sample, about two thirds are singletons; the top ten hold 3.5% to 5%. J gave up 6 bases and V 9 bases, and 7 bases lay outside the gene matches. Germline assignment: CDR1 MNHEY and CDR2 SMNVEV (reference sequence). The CDR3 contains 14 residues. This clonotype originated in a man aged 60-69 years in good health and CMV-seronegative. Sequencing was done on a sample of PBMCs. The V call is TRBV27, the J call TRBJ2-2; the match to TRBD2 covers 10 bases. This chain's CDR3 is CASYPSGSAGELFF. For the CDR3, the DNA is TGTGCCAGTTACCCTAGCGGGAGTGCCGGGGAGCTGTTTTTT.